This T cell receptor beta chain was found in a study of blood T cell repertoires in COVID-19. Study context: COVID-19 samples collected from the United States, Italy and Spain covered acute and convalescent phases.

In the source study's methods: Quantification of nucleated cells was approximated via reference gene primer amplification. Generated by immunoSEQ multiplex PCR, the TCRdb table keeps only in-frame clones and is missing some. Clone size and V and J calls were adopted from that table, with D and trimming inferred from the DNA. The repertoire holds 150,000 to 200,000 clones, with roughly 80% as singletons. Seattle-derived patients entered the study during active infection and were followed longitudinally. Germline CDR1 MNHEY, CDR2 SVGEGT. Trimming took 2 bases from V and 5 from J; bases not matched to a gene: 15. The CDR3 runs 18 residues.

The TCR comes from a woman older than 75 with COVID-19, enrolled during active disease. Sequences were obtained from peripheral blood. The V and J genes are TRBV6-2 or TRBV6-3 and TRBJ2-5, with 9 bases aligning to TRBD1. The CDR3 DNA is TGTGCCAGCAGTTACCGACGCCTGGGGACAGGGCAAGGGGAGACCCAGTACTTC. Amino acid sequence: CASSYRRLGTGQGETQYF.